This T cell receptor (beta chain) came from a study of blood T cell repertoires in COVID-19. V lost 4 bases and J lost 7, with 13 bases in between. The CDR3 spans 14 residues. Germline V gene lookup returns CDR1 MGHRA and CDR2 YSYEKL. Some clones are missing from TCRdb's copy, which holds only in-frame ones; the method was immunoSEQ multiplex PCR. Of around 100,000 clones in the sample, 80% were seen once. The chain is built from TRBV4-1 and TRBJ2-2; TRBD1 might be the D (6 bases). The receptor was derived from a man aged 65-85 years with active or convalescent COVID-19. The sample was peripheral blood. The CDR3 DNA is TGCGCCAGCAGCCCGGGACATCCCGGCGGGGAGCTGTTTTTT. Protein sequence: CASSPGHPGGELFF.